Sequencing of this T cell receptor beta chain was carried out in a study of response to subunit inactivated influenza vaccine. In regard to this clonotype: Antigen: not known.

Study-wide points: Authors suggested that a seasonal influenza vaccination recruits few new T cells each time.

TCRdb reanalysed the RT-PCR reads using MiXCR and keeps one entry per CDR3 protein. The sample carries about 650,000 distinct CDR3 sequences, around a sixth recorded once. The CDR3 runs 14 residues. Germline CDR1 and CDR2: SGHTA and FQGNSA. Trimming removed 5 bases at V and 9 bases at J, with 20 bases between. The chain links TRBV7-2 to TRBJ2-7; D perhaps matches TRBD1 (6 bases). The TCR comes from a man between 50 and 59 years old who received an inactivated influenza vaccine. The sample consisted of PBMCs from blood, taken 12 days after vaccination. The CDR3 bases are TGTGCCAGCAGCCGGGCAGGGGAGTTTACGAGGCAGTACTTC. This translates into CASSRAGEFTRQYF.